This passage covers 28 T cell receptor beta chains from one sample sequenced in a study of cytomegalovirus exposure and HLA in healthy donors. PCR employed 60 Vbeta and 13 Jbeta primers. The protocol was immunoSEQ multiplex PCR, while the TCRdb copy is restricted to in-frame clones and leaves out a portion. This table holds 270,000 or so clones, about nine tenths found once. Sequenced: PBMCs. These receptor sequences come from a middle-aged man in good health and CMV-seropositive.

The chain recombines TRBV10-1 with TRBJ1-3; 8 nucleotides agree with TRBD1. CDR3 length: 14 residues. The V gene end was trimmed by 11 bases and the J gene end by 0 bases; junction bases not matched to a gene: 6. In germline, CDR1 is WNHNN, CDR2 SYGVQD (reference sequence). The CDR3 DNA follows: TGCGCCCGAGGGACAGGAAGCTCTGGAAACACCATATATTTT. It is translated as CARGTGSSGNTIYF.

The V call is TRBV19, the J call TRBJ1-1; the match to TRBD1 covers 8 bases. V trimming: 4 bases; J trimming: 1 base; junction bases outside the gene matches: 5. Germline V gene lookup returns CDR1 LNHDA and CDR2 SQIVND (reference sequence). The CDR3 covers 15 residues. The CDR3 DNA reads as TGTGCCAGTAGTACTACCGGACAGGGGAACACTGAAGCTTTCTTT. This translates into CASSTTGQGNTEAFF.

This rearrangement joins TRBV29-1 to TRBJ1-2; 10 nucleotides align to TRBD1. This CDR3 comprises 12 residues. V lost 6 bases to trimming and J lost 4 bases; unmatched junction nucleotides: 2. CDR1 is SQVTM, CDR2 ANQGSEA, per germline. CDR3 DNA sequence: TGCAGCGTAGACAGGGGGCCCTATGGCTACACCTTC. This encodes CSVDRGPYGYTF.

The chain is built from TRBV5-1 and TRBJ2-5; TRBD2 matches 11 bases. The CDR3 runs 16 residues. V lost 0 bases and J lost 1; bases outside the gene matches: 2. Germline lookup yields CDR1 SGHRS and CDR2 YFSETQ. CDR3 protein: CASSLELAGAQETQYF. In DNA, the CDR3 is TGCGCCAGCAGCTTGGAACTAGCGGGAGCCCAAGAGACCCAGTACTTC.

V usage is TRBV19 and J usage is TRBJ1-1; 8 bases match TRBD1. V shed 7 bases, J shed 3 bases, and the junction held 7 bases outside the gene matches. CDR3 size: 14 residues. CDR1 and CDR2 (germline): LNHDA, SQIVND (reference sequence). CDR3 loop: CASISAGGDTEAFF. CDR3 nucleotide sequence: TGTGCCAGTATCTCAGCAGGGGGCGACACTGAAGCTTTCTTT.

CDR3 coding DNA: TGTGCCAGCAGTTACTCAGGGGCGGGGCAGCCCCAGCATTTT. Encoded protein: CASSYSGAGQPQHF. This rearrangement joins TRBV6-5 to TRBJ1-5; the D gene is possibly TRBD1 (5 bases). The CDR3 runs 14 residues. The germline V and J ends were trimmed by 0 bases and 7 bases, with 10 bases remaining between them. Germline loops: CDR1 MNHEY, CDR2 SVGAGI.

The chain carries TRBV28 and TRBJ1-4, with 8 bases lining up with TRBD1. The CDR3 sequence is 14 residues long. J gave up 5 bases and V 6 bases, and 5 bases lay outside the gene matches. Germline loops: CDR1 MDHEN, CDR2 SYDVKM. In DNA form, the CDR3 reads TGTGCCAGCAGAGCCGGGACAGGAAATGAAAAACTGTTTTTT. Translated: CASRAGTGNEKLFF.

V usage is TRBV30 and J usage is TRBJ2-7, with D perhaps TRBD2 (7 bases). CDR3 length equals 16 residues. The germline gives CDR1 GTSNPN, CDR2 SVGIG (reference sequence). Trimming stripped 3 bases from V and 7 bases from J, with 25 bases between. The CDR3 loop is CAWRPVGGGISFEQYF. The CDR3 DNA reads TGTGCCTGGAGGCCAGTGGGAGGGGGGATCTCATTTGAGCAGTACTTC.

The V and J genes are TRBV15 and TRBJ2-5; 11 nucleotides line up with TRBD2. With 1 base clipped from V and 3 bases from J, the junction kept 1 base outside the gene matches. The V gene's germline CDR1 is LNHNV and CDR2 YYDKDF (reference sequence). The CDR3 is made up of 15 amino acids. In DNA, the CDR3 is TGTGCCACCAGCAGAGTACTAGCGGGAGAAGAGACCCAGTACTTC. The encoded protein is CATSRVLAGEETQYF.

This clone was observed a few times. The chain joins TRBV18 to TRBJ1-1; 9 bases are a match to TRBD1. Per germline, CDR1 KGHSH and CDR2 LQKENI. Trimming took 4 bases from V and 3 from J; bases not matched to a gene: 6. The CDR3 has 15 amino acids. The CDR3 here is CASSRRDREDTEAFF. The CDR3 bases are TGTGCCAGCTCACGCCGGGACAGGGAGGACACTGAAGCTTTCTTT.

This sequence joins TRBV28 and TRBJ2-1; TRBD2 agrees at 8 bases. J gave up 6 bases and V 10 bases, and 5 bases lay outside the gene matches. This CDR3 is built from 12 residues. Germline CDR1 MDHEN, CDR2 SYDVKM. CDR3 sequence: CATNGGGNEQFF. For the CDR3, the DNA is TGTGCCACCAACGGGGGGGGCAATGAGCAGTTCTTC.

This rearrangement joins TRBV6-5 to TRBJ2-7; 10 bases are shared with TRBD1. After removal of 6 bases from V and 6 bases from J, the junction contained 11 bases not matched to a gene. The CDR3 is 15 residues long. From germline, CDR1 is MNHEY and CDR2 SVGAGI. The CDR3, as DNA: TGTGCCAGCAGAGACTACGGGACAGGGGAGGCCGAGCAGTACTTC. Its translation is CASRDYGTGEAEQYF.

This clone was detected once. The chain recombines TRBV19 with TRBJ1-1, with D uncertain. CDR1 LNHDA and CDR2 SQIVND come from the germline V gene (reference sequence). This CDR3 region has 17 residues. Trimming removed 6 bases from V and 3 bases from J, with 23 bases in between. The CDR3 DNA reads as TGTGCCAGTAGAACCGCCCATTGGACCGGCGGGGACACTGAAGCTTTCTTT. Translated: CASRTAHWTGGDTEAFF.

The rearrangement joins TRBV6-5 to TRBJ1-1; a possible D gene is TRBD1 (6 bases). The CDR3 totals 15 residues. Per the germline V gene, CDR1 is MNHEY and CDR2 is SVGAGI. Trimming removed 6 bases at V and 1 base at J, with 15 bases between. The CDR3 spells CASSYMGRGNTEAFF. The CDR3 coding sequence is TGTGCCAGCAGCTACATGGGCAGGGGGAACACTGAAGCTTTCTTT.

The gene calls are TRBV10-1 and TRBJ2-5; TRBD2 matches at 7 bases. TRBJ2-7 matches the DNA end more closely, so the J call is doubtful. The length of the CDR3 is 15 residues. From germline, CDR1 is WNHNN and CDR2 SYGVQD (reference sequence). CDR3 bases: TGCGCCAGCAGTGAGTCGCGGGAGCCCCCCTACGAGCAGTACTTC. Its translation: CASSESREPPYEQYF.

The CDR3 coding sequence is TGTGCCAGCAGTTCGCTATCACAGGGGGCGCTCCGCACTGAAGCTTTCTTT. It codes for CASSSLSQGALRTEAFF. The rearrangement joins TRBV27 to TRBJ1-1, with 9 bases matching TRBD1. CDR3 size: 17 residues. CDR1 MNHEY and CDR2 SMNVEV come from the germline V gene (reference sequence). J lost 4 bases, V lost 4 bases, and 13 bases had no gene match.

The chain has TRBV11-2 and TRBJ2-3; 8 positions agree with TRBD2. The CDR3 consists of 16 residues. Unmatched junction bases numbered 4, after V lost 1 base and J lost 1 base. CDR1 is SGHAT, CDR2 FQNNGV, per germline. The CDR3 sequence: CASSLVGLGGTDTQYF. CDR3 coding DNA: TGTGCCAGCAGCTTAGTGGGACTAGGGGGCACAGATACGCAGTATTTT.

CDR3 DNA sequence: TGCGCCAGCAGCGCCGGACAGGGCCACTCCTACAATGAGCAGTTCTTC. This gives the protein CASSAGQGHSYNEQFF. This chain links TRBV5-1 with TRBJ2-1; 8 bases fit TRBD1. The CDR3 is 16 amino acids. The V gene's germline CDR1 is SGHRS and CDR2 YFSETQ. Losses at the gene ends were 4 bases for V and 0 bases for J; bases not matched to a gene: 6.

The gene calls are TRBV5-1 and TRBJ2-1, with 10 bases aligning to TRBD2. The CDR3 sequence is 16 residues long. From germline, CDR1 is SGHRS and CDR2 YFSETQ. V lost 0 bases to trimming and J lost 4 bases; unmatched junction nucleotides: 4. The CDR3 region is CASSLVPSGSYNEQFF. The DNA for the CDR3 is TGCGCCAGCAGCTTGGTGCCTAGCGGGAGTTACAATGAGCAGTTCTTC.

This clone was observed a single time. This chain connects TRBV9 to TRBJ2-3, with 8 bases lining up with TRBD2. The CDR3 runs to 16 residues. Trimming removed 3 bases from V and 0 bases from J; junction bases left unmatched: 6. Germline CDR1 reads SGDLS; CDR2 reads YYNGEE. Here the CDR3 DNA reads TGTGCCAGCAGCGAAGGACTAGCCACTAGCACAGATACGCAGTATTTT. This gives the protein CASSEGLATSTDTQYF.

V and J are TRBV27 and TRBJ1-1; D may be TRBD1 (6 bases). This CDR3 is built from 15 residues. CDR1 and CDR2 from the germline V gene are MNHEY and SMNVEV (reference sequence). Trimming removed 4 bases at V and 0 bases at J, with 12 bases between. The CDR3 sequence: CASSYDGGLNTEAFF. CDR3 sequence (DNA): TGTGCCAGCAGTTACGACGGGGGGCTGAACACTGAAGCTTTCTTT.

V usage is TRBV18 and J usage is TRBJ1-5; tentative D call: TRBD1 (6 bases). This CDR3 comprises 15 residues. V lost 3 bases and J lost 7, with 16 bases in between. Germline V CDR1 and CDR2: KGHSH, LQKENI. The CDR3 DNA is TGTGCCAGCTCACCCACACAGGGATCAGGGCAGCCCCAGCATTTT. This translates into CASSPTQGSGQPQHF. The whole variable domain, filled in from reference TRBV18 and TRBJ1-5, reads NAGVMQNPRHLVRRRGQEARLRCSPMKGHSHVYWYRQLPEEGLKFMVYLQKENIIDESGMPKERFSAEFPKEGPSILRIQQVVRGDSAAYFCASSPTQGSGQPQHFGDGTRLSIL.

The V gene is TRBV7-3, the J gene TRBJ2-7, with 10 bases matching TRBD2. CDR1 SGHTA and CDR2 FQGTGA come from the germline V gene. The CDR3 length is 15 residues. V lost 5 bases to trimming and J lost 5 bases; unmatched junction nucleotides: 9. The CDR3 region is CASSGTGLAGDEQYF. The CDR3 DNA is TGTGCCAGCAGCGGCACGGGGCTAGCGGGAGACGAGCAGTACTTC.

This chain joins TRBV19 and TRBJ2-7, with TRBD1 matching 10 bases. The length of the CDR3 is 14 residues. V was clipped by 5 bases and J by 5 bases; unmatched bases: 6. Germline CDR1 LNHDA, CDR2 SQIVND (reference sequence). DNA for the CDR3: TGTGCCAGTAGTCCGGGACAGGGGACCGACGAGCAGTACTTC. Translation: CASSPGQGTDEQYF.

The sample holds a few counts of this clone. The DNA of the CDR3 is TGTGCCAGCAGTGAAGTGGGAGGGGGGGAGCAGTACTTC. This encodes CASSEVGGGEQYF. V gene TRBV2 combines with J gene TRBJ2-7; tentative D call: TRBD2 (7 bases). Trimming took 1 base from V and 7 from J, leaving 11 bases between them. The CDR3 contains 13 residues. Germline V gives CDR1 SNHLY, CDR2 FYNNEI. The full variable domain, with the rest looked up from reference TRBV2 and TRBJ2-7, is EPEVTQTPSHQVTQMGQEVILRCVPISNHLYFYWYRQILGQKVEFLVSFYNNEISEKSEIFDDQFSVERPDGSNFTLKIRSTKLEDSAMYFCASSEVGGGEQYFGPGTRLTVT.

On this clone: Other DNA sequences in the sample encode the same CDR3. This chain connects TRBV5-1 to TRBJ2-2; 7 bases map to TRBD2. CDR3 length equals 16 residues. The V segment lost 2 bases and the J segment 1 base; nucleotides outside the gene matches: 5. Germline assignment: CDR1 SGHRS and CDR2 YFSETQ. CDR3 region: CASSLVAGLNTGELFF. The CDR3 DNA reads TGCGCCAGCAGCTTAGTAGCGGGCCTGAACACCGGGGAGCTGTTTTTT.

This chain uses TRBV27 with TRBJ1-2, with TRBD1 identical over 9 bases. V lost 6 bases, J lost 3 bases, and 5 bases stayed unmatched. Germline V gene lookup returns CDR1 MNHEY and CDR2 SMNVEV (reference sequence). The CDR3 contains 14 residues. The CDR3 protein is CASSQQGAHYGYTF. The CDR3 DNA is TGTGCCAGCAGCCAACAGGGGGCTCACTATGGCTACACCTTC.

The gene calls are TRBV6-1 and TRBJ2-7, with D perhaps TRBD1 (6 bases). CDR3 length: 14 residues. V was cut by 6 bases and J by 0 bases, with 12 bases left in between. The V gene's germline CDR1 is MNHNS and CDR2 SASEGT. CDR3 bases: TGTGCCAGCAGGGCTACAGGGAGCTCCTACGAGCAGTACTTC. Its protein product is CASRATGSSYEQYF.